The 21 T cell receptor beta chains listed next were all sequenced from one sample in a study of OX40 agonist ivuxolimab in advanced cancers. Data came from immunoSEQ multiplex PCR; TCRdb stores just in-frame clones and leaves some out. Of about 71,000 clones listed, about 94% were seen once; the top ten hold about a sixth. The material sequenced was CD4+ or CD8+ T cells sorted from blood, taken in a trial of the OX40 agonist ivuxolimab. Receptors originate from an adult with an advanced solid tumor such as melanoma, head and neck, liver or kidney cancer.

CDR3 protein: CASSSSLSYNEQFF. The CDR3 region has the DNA TGTGCCAGCAGCTCTAGTCTCTCCTACAATGAGCAGTTCTTC. The chain couples TRBV7-7 to TRBJ2-1; no definite D call. The CDR3 runs to 14 residues. V lost 4 bases, J lost 0 bases, and 7 bases lay in between. The germline gives CDR1 SSHAT, CDR2 FNYEAQ (reference sequence).

The table lists this clone with a count of one. The chain uses TRBV19 and TRBJ2-3, with D maybe TRBD1 (5 bases). There are 14 residues in the CDR3. Trimming stripped 6 bases from V and 1 base from J, with 11 bases between. Per the germline V gene, CDR1 is LNHDA and CDR2 is SQIVND (reference sequence). CDR3 sequence: CASRTGLRTDTQYF. The CDR3 DNA reads TGTGCCAGTAGAACAGGTTTGCGCACAGATACGCAGTATTTT.

This clone appeared a single time. V and J are TRBV30 and TRBJ1-4, with D possibly being TRBD1 (5 bases). Between the trimmed V and J ends, which lost 4 bases and 5 bases, there was a span of 20 bases. The CDR3 is 16 residues long. Per germline, CDR1 GTSNPN and CDR2 SVGIG (reference sequence). The CDR3 DNA reads TGTGCCTGGAATGGAGGGGTCGGCCAGACAAATGAAAAACTGTTTTTT. It specifies CAWNGGVGQTNEKLFF.

The chain carries TRBV6-5 and TRBJ2-7, with TRBD1 identical over 9 bases. This CDR3 spans 14 amino acids. The junction had 5 bases not matched to a gene; V was cut back by 4 bases and J by 4 bases. CDR1 is MNHEY, CDR2 SVGAGI, per germline. The CDR3 here is CASSSVGTGYEQYF. CDR3 DNA: TGTGCCAGCAGTTCTGTCGGGACAGGGTACGAGCAGTACTTC.

The chain has TRBV28 and TRBJ1-3; 9 positions agree with TRBD1. This CDR3 contains 16 residues. CDR1 MDHEN and CDR2 SYDVKM come from the germline V gene. V shed 2 bases, J shed 3 bases, and the junction held 5 bases outside the gene matches. Here the CDR3 reads CASSLTGTGIGNTIYF. In DNA form, the CDR3 reads TGTGCCAGCAGTTTAACCGGGACAGGGATTGGAAACACCATATATTTT.

This clone was detected only once. The rearrangement links TRBV5-1 to TRBJ1-1, with TRBD1 as a possible D gene (6 bases). CDR3 length: 16 amino acids. Germline CDR1 is SGHRS and CDR2 is YFSETQ. Trimming pared 4 bases from V and 1 base from J, leaving 17 bases between. Here the CDR3 reads CASSTGTYSPNTEAFF. The CDR3 nucleotides are TGCGCCAGCAGCACAGGGACCTACTCCCCGAACACTGAAGCTTTCTTT.

The chain is built from TRBV6-5 and TRBJ2-1; D unclear. CDR3 length: 16 amino acids. Per germline, CDR1 MNHEY and CDR2 SVGAGI. V was pared by 0 bases and J by 3 bases, with 12 bases between. The CDR3 region has the DNA TGTGCCAGCAGTTACTCGACACAGCGAAACTACAATGAGCAGTTCTTC. It yields the protein CASSYSTQRNYNEQFF.

This rearrangement joins TRBV5-8 to TRBJ2-7; 8 bases align to TRBD1. V trimming: 0 bases; J trimming: 6 bases; junction bases outside the gene matches: 2. This CDR3 contains 13 residues. Germline V gives CDR1 SGHTS, CDR2 YDEGEE. CDR3 sequence (DNA): TGTGCCAGCAGCTTGGGACAGGGGTTCGAGCAGTACTTC. Protein product: CASSLGQGFEQYF.

V and J are TRBV6-1 and TRBJ2-2; D not certain. Germline V gene lookup returns CDR1 MNHNS and CDR2 SASEGT. The CDR3 contains 17 residues. V was clipped by 3 bases and J by 2 bases, with 16 bases between them. In DNA, the CDR3 is TGTGCCAGCAGTGACGTCTTACCGAATGTAAACACCGGGGAGCTGTTTTTT. Amino acids: CASSDVLPNVNTGELFF.

The rearrangement joins TRBV4-2 to TRBJ2-5; TRBD1 agrees at 12 bases. This CDR3 spans 16 amino acids. Unmatched junction bases numbered 4, after V lost 3 bases and J lost 2 bases. The germline V gene has CDR1 LGHNA and CDR2 YNFKEQ. The CDR3 region is CASSQGTGGKQETQYF. The CDR3 coding sequence is TGTGCCAGCAGCCAGGGGACAGGGGGCAAACAAGAGACCCAGTACTTC.

This chain uses TRBV6-6 with TRBJ2-2; 11 nucleotides line up with TRBD2. V gave up 8 bases and J gave up 7 bases; unmatched junction bases: 9. From germline, CDR1 is MNHNY and CDR2 SVGAGI (reference sequence). This CDR3 is built from 15 residues. The CDR3 DNA is TGTGCCAGCGCGGGACTAGCGGTGATTGGCGGGGAGCTGTTTTTT. As protein: CASAGLAVIGGELFF.

CDR3 in amino acids: CASSYSTGAIEAFF. CDR3 bases: TGTGCCAGCAGTTACTCGACAGGGGCAATTGAAGCTTTCTTT. The chain carries TRBV6-5 and TRBJ1-1; 8 bases map to TRBD1. CDR3 size: 14 residues. V trimming: 0 bases; J trimming: 7 bases; junction bases outside the gene matches: 4. Per the germline V gene, CDR1 is MNHEY and CDR2 is SVGAGI.

The CDR3 nucleotides read TGTGCCAGCAGCTTAACGGCTACAGGGGCTAAAGGCTACACCTTC. It yields the protein CASSLTATGAKGYTF. The V call is TRBV7-9, the J call TRBJ1-2, with 7 bases matching TRBD1. Germline lookup yields CDR1 SEHNR and CDR2 FQNEAQ (reference sequence). The CDR3 extends over 15 amino acids. V was clipped by 2 bases and J by 8 bases; unmatched bases: 11.

The chain is built from TRBV9 and TRBJ2-3, with 7 nucleotides matching TRBD1. This CDR3 has 15 amino acids. V lost 4 bases and J lost 0; bases outside the gene matches: 5. CDR1 SGDLS and CDR2 YYNGEE come from the germline V gene. CDR3 residues: CASSSDRVSTDTQYF. The CDR3 nucleotides read TGTGCCAGCAGCTCCGACAGGGTTAGCACAGATACGCAGTATTTT.

This clone was seen only once. This rearrangement joins TRBV7-8 to TRBJ2-1, with D unclear. Germline-derived CDR1 and CDR2 are SGHVS and FQNEAQ. This CDR3 has 12 residues. V was shortened by 2 bases and J by 6 bases, with 5 bases between the two germline ends. CDR3 protein: CASSLRVNEQFF. DNA of the CDR3: TGTGCCAGCAGCTTAAGGGTCAATGAGCAGTTCTTC.

This chain joins TRBV29-1 and TRBJ1-2; D unresolved. The germline V and J ends were trimmed by 7 bases and 3 bases, with 15 bases remaining between them. Germline CDR1 and CDR2: SQVTM and ANQGSEA. The CDR3 is 13 amino acids. The CDR3 reads CSARGVAHYGYTF. The CDR3 DNA sequence: TGCAGCGCCCGGGGAGTTGCCCACTATGGCTACACCTTC.

This chain joins TRBV7-2 and TRBJ1-2; TRBD1 might be the D (5 bases). Germline V gene data show CDR1 as SGHTA and CDR2 as FQGNSA. Deletions cut 3 bases from V and 4 bases from J, with 9 bases between. The CDR3 totals 13 residues. CDR3 nucleotides: TGTGCCAGCAGCTTGGGGGGGTCCTATGGCTACACCTTC. Translating gives CASSLGGSYGYTF. Drawing the rest from reference TRBV7-2 and TRBJ1-2, the complete variable domain is GAGVSQSPSNKVTEKGKDVELRCDPISGHTALYWYRQSLGQGLEFLIYFQGNSAPDKSGLPSDRFSAERTGGSVSTLTIQRTQQEDSAVYLCASSLGGSYGYTFGSGTRLTVV.

V and J are TRBV4-1 and TRBJ1-5; TRBD1 is a possible D gene (6 bases). Trimming took off 0 bases at V and 6 bases at J, with 12 bases between the two ends. Germline CDR1 reads MGHRA; CDR2 reads YSYEKL. This CDR3 region has 15 residues. This CDR3 reads CASSQDRTAAQPQHF. The CDR3 DNA sequence: TGCGCCAGCAGCCAAGATCGGACAGCCGCTCAGCCCCAGCATTTT.

This clone was observed a handful of times. J is TRBJ1-6 and V is TRBV5-1, with 7 bases lining up with TRBD1. V trimming: 5 bases; J trimming: 18 bases; junction bases outside the gene matches: 5. Germline V gene lookup returns CDR1 SGHRS and CDR2 YFSETQ. The CDR3 sequence is 10 residues long. CDR3 nucleotide sequence: TGCGCCAGCAGTCACGGACAGGACCACTTT. Translating gives CASSHGQDHF.

The rearrangement joins TRBV27 to TRBJ2-7; 9 bases are shared with TRBD1. The V gene's germline CDR1 is MNHEY and CDR2 SMNVEV (reference sequence). Trimming took 6 bases from V and 5 from J; bases not matched to a gene: 8. The CDR3 runs to 14 residues. The CDR3 nucleotides are TGTGCCAGCAGATTAGGGACAGGGATACACGAGCAGTACTTC. Translated, it gives CASRLGTGIHEQYF.

This rearrangement joins TRBV10-1 to TRBJ2-7; TRBD2 might be the D (6 bases). Germline assignment: CDR1 WNHNN and CDR2 SYGVQD (reference sequence). V dropped 3 bases and J dropped 1 base, with 7 bases sitting between them. This CDR3 has 13 amino acids. CDR3 sequence (DNA): TGCGCCAGCAGTGAACGGGGGTCCTACGAGCAGTACTTC. Translating it yields CASSERGSYEQYF.